These 6 T cell receptor beta chains came from one sample sequenced in a study of shared clonotypes between healthy human individuals. Here immunoSEQ multiplex PCR was the method, and the copy in TCRdb shows in-frame clones only, minus some. Here the sample spans fewer than 1.4 million clones, about 84% being singletons. The specimen sequenced was memory CD4+ T cells from PBMCs. As for subset: CD45RA-negative fraction. The receptor source for this set is a man aged 18 to 29 in good health. Some clones in this sample may be carry-over from other donors' samples.

The gene calls are TRBV5-1 and TRBJ2-7, with 14 bases that match TRBD2. Germline V gives CDR1 SGHRS, CDR2 YFSETQ. V lost 4 bases to trimming and J lost 6 bases; unmatched junction nucleotides: 12. The CDR3 spans 17 residues. CDR3 nucleotide sequence: TGCGCCAGCAGCACCCGGGGGACTAGCGGGAGATCGAGCGAGCAGTACTTC. Protein product: CASSTRGTSGRSSEQYF.

On this clone itself: Additional DNA sequences in this sample encode the identical CDR3. CDR3: CSVGGTGNQPQHF. CDR3 nucleotides: TGCAGCGTTGGCGGGACAGGGAATCAGCCCCAGCATTTT. The J gene is TRBJ1-5, the V gene TRBV29-1, with 9 bases aligning to TRBD1. V was clipped by 4 bases and J by 4 bases; unmatched bases: 2. The CDR3 runs 13 residues. Germline V gene data show CDR1 as SQVTM and CDR2 as ANQGSEA.

This clone has only a few counts. This CDR3 reads CASSADAMGNQPQHF. DNA for the CDR3: TGTGCCAGCAGCGCCGATGCCATGGGGAATCAGCCCCAGCATTTT. The chain couples TRBV9 to TRBJ1-5; D ambiguous. Germline-derived CDR1 and CDR2 are SGDLS and YYNGEE. Trimming took off 3 bases at V and 4 bases at J, with 14 bases between the two ends. The CDR3 length is 15 residues. Full variable domain (remainder filled in from reference TRBV9 and TRBJ1-5): DSGVTQTPKHLITATGQRVTLRCSPRSGDLSVYWYQQSLDQGLQFLIQYYNGEERAKGNILERFSAQQFPDLHSELNLSSLELGDSALYFCASSADAMGNQPQHFGDGTRLSIL.

This chain links TRBV27 with TRBJ2-3; 8 bases are a match to TRBD2. The length of the CDR3 is 16 residues. J lost 5 bases, V lost 6 bases, and 13 bases had no gene match. Germline V lookup: CDR1 MNHEY, CDR2 SMNVEV (reference sequence). The CDR3 is CASSLLGAGEVDTQYF. In DNA form, the CDR3 reads TGTGCCAGCAGCCTACTCGGAGCGGGAGAGGTAGATACGCAGTATTTT.

This clone has only a few counts. V gene TRBV28 combines with J gene TRBJ2-2; D gene uncertain. From germline, CDR1 is MDHEN and CDR2 SYDVKM. This CDR3 is 15 amino acids long. V lost 3 bases, J lost 5 bases, and 13 bases lay in between. The CDR3 sequence: CASSFSVIRTGELFF. The DNA for the CDR3 is TGTGCCAGCAGTTTCTCGGTCATAAGGACCGGGGAGCTGTTTTTT.

The gene calls are TRBV28 and TRBJ1-5; perhaps TRBD1 as D (6 bases). V lost 4 bases to trimming and J lost 5 bases, with 18 bases between them. CDR3 size: 16 residues. Germline V gene lookup returns CDR1 MDHEN and CDR2 SYDVKM. Here the CDR3 reads CASSSSPGGGDQPQHF. CDR3 DNA: TGTGCCAGCAGTTCCTCCCCGGGGGGGGGCGATCAGCCCCAGCATTTT.